This T cell receptor (beta chain) was recorded in a study of cytotoxic CD8 clonotypes in ibrutinib-treated CLL. The study, taken as a whole, reports: Sustained-remission and progressing patients were not sampled at matched times. Clonality was higher at ibrutinib response and returned toward baseline at progression. Baseline clonality, above age-matched healthy donor levels, tracked circulating CD8+ T-cell counts.

Between the trimmed V and J ends, which lost 2 bases and 3 bases, there was a span of 10 bases. This CDR3 has 15 amino acids. Germline CDR1 and CDR2: KGHSH and LQKENI. Note on this clone: The target antigen is unknown.

Here immunoSEQ multiplex PCR was the method, and the copy in TCRdb shows in-frame clones only, minus some. The repertoire holds around 40,000 clones, with approximately 70% as singletons. The J gene is TRBJ2-2, the V gene TRBV18; D might be TRBD1 (5 bases). The source is a human donor with chronic lymphocytic leukemia. The sample was PBMCs, taken at disease progression, from a patient treated with ibrutinib. CDR3 sequence (DNA): TGTGCCAGCTCACCAAAGGACACTTACACCGGGGAGCTGTTTTTT. Translating it yields CASSPKDTYTGELFF. Variable domain in full (rest from reference TRBV18 and TRBJ2-2): NAGVMQNPRHLVRRRGQEARLRCSPMKGHSHVYWYRQLPEEGLKFMVYLQKENIIDESGMPKERFSAEFPKEGPSILRIQQVVRGDSAAYFCASSPKDTYTGELFFGEGSRLTVL.